This TCR beta chain is from a study of blood T cells in healthy people across ages. Overall study context: Template switching picked up about one barcoded beta molecule for each two T cells.

Sample-barcoded 5' priming and a J-beta primer mix drove a second PCR of 7 to 11 cycles. From the 5' RACE reads, TCRdb called clonotypes with MiXCR, one entry per CDR3 protein. The sample holds over a million distinct CDR3 sequences, 40% to 50% seen once. This CDR3 region has 10 residues. Germline loops: CDR1 DFQATT, CDR2 SNEGSKA (reference sequence). V was pared by 7 bases and J by 3 bases, with 5 bases between. This chain connects TRBV20-1 to TRBJ2-3, with unresolved D. Sample: blood. This TCR was recovered from a woman in her sixties in good health. In nucleotides, the CDR3 is TGCAGTGGTGGTACAGATACGCAGTATTTT. Its translation: CSGGTDTQYF.